This entry lists 3 T cell receptor beta chains sequenced from one sample in a study of cytomegalovirus exposure and HLA in healthy donors. Vbeta (60) and Jbeta (13) primers were used in the PCR. Repertoires were generated with immunoSEQ multiplex PCR, while TCRdb's copy carries only in-frame clones and drops some. The sample holds 75,000 to 100,000 clones; 60% to 75% are singletons and the top ten take roughly 14%. Sequencing was carried out using PBMCs. The receptors shown here come from a woman in her sixties or seventies in good health and CMV-seropositive.

V and J are TRBV7-3 and TRBJ1-1; 7 bases map to TRBD1. Germline lookup yields CDR1 SGHTA and CDR2 FQGTGA. With 1 base clipped from V and 4 bases from J, the junction kept 15 bases outside the gene matches. This CDR3 comprises 18 residues. The CDR3 DNA sequence: TGTGCCAGCAGCTTAATAGGCAGGGGGGTGTCCCCGAGCACTGAAGCTTTCTTT. Residues: CASSLIGRGVSPSTEAFF.

The chain has TRBV5-1 and TRBJ2-7, with D possibly TRBD1 on 5 matching bases. CDR1 is SGHRS, CDR2 YFSETQ, per germline. This CDR3 has 14 amino acids. Between the trimmed V and J ends, which lost 1 base and 6 bases, there was a span of 14 bases. For the CDR3, the DNA is TGCGCCAGCAGCTTGCGCGAAAGGGGTGGCGAGCAGTACTTC. It specifies CASSLRERGGEQYF.

V gene TRBV5-4 combines with J gene TRBJ2-7, with D possibly being TRBD2 (6 bases). Germline V lookup: CDR1 SGHNT, CDR2 YYREEE (reference sequence). V lost 6 bases and J lost 0, with 16 bases in between. The CDR3 spans 15 residues. CDR3 nucleotide sequence: TGTGCCAGCACCCAACAGGCCGGGAGCTCCTACGAGCAGTACTTC. This encodes CASTQQAGSSYEQYF.